These 32 T cell receptor beta chains share one sample of origin, sequenced in a study of T cells in Graves' hyperthyroidism and ophthalmopathy (dated by TCRdb to between 2018 and 2021). Libraries were made using multiplex PCR. The listed sequencing device is Illumina HiSeq 2000. TCR beta CDR3 regions were amplified from RNA transcripts. A first-round RT-PCR of the TCR CDR3 used the HTBI primer set with the Qiagen OneStep RT-PCR kit. TCRdb trimmed public reads at Q25 via fastp, called clones via MiXCR and kept in-frame beta chains. Every CDR3 protein is listed once, alongside the most common genes and DNA of its rows. This sample lists a few hundred thousand distinct CDR3 sequences; roughly a sixth were detected once. Clones ranked in the top ten supply over 25% of the sample. The source material was blood. These receptors all come from a woman between 25 and 40 years old with Graves' ophthalmopathy.

This clonotype was recorded at least ten times. This chain links TRBV2 with TRBJ1-2; D unresolved. This CDR3 is 17 amino acids long. With 3 bases removed from V and 5 bases from J, the gap between germline ends came to 22 bases. The germline V gene has CDR1 SNHLY and CDR2 FYNNEI. Here the CDR3 reads CASSDRSGLAVKYGYTF. The CDR3 coding sequence is TGTGCCAGCAGTGACAGATCAGGACTCGCCGTCAAGTATGGCTACACCTTC. Full variable domain (rest looked up from reference TRBV2 and TRBJ1-2): EPEVTQTPSHQVTQMGQEVILRCVPISNHLYFYWYRQILGQKVEFLVSFYNNEISEKSEIFDDQFSVERPDGSNFTLKIRSTKLEDSAMYFCASSDRSGLAVKYGYTFGSGTRLTVV.

The genes are TRBV7-9 and TRBJ1-1, with D unresolved. The CDR3 sequence is 13 residues long. Germline CDR1 and CDR2: SEHNR and FQNEAQ (reference sequence). V was cut by 1 base and J by 4 bases, with 7 bases left in between. The CDR3 region is CASSLEQFTEAFF. CDR3 DNA sequence: TGTGCCAGCAGCTTAGAGCAGTTCACTGAAGCTTTCTTT.

This chain uses TRBV25-1 with TRBJ1-1, with D tentatively TRBD1 (5 bases). The CDR3 is 14 residues long. Per the germline V gene, CDR1 is MGHDK and CDR2 is SYGVNS. The germline V and J ends were trimmed by 7 bases and 1 base, with 13 bases remaining between them. As DNA, the CDR3 is TGTGCCAGCACCCACGGGGCTCCGAACACTGAAGCTTTCTTT. It translates to CASTHGAPNTEAFF.

The sample holds many counts of this clonotype. The chain employs TRBV7-2 and TRBJ2-5; D possibly matches TRBD1 or TRBD2 (5 bases each). The V gene's germline CDR1 is SGHTA and CDR2 FQGNSA. The CDR3 has 15 amino acids. With 5 bases removed from V and 5 bases from J, the gap between germline ends came to 18 bases. CDR3 protein: CASSRDRQTWETQYF. The CDR3 coding sequence is TGTGCCAGCAGCAGGGACCGTCAGACATGGGAGACCCAGTACTTC.

This clonotype was observed at least ten times. This sequence joins TRBV7-2 and TRBJ2-1; 10 bases agree with TRBD2. Germline CDR1 SGHTA, CDR2 FQGNSA. V trimming: 4 bases; J trimming: 6 bases; junction bases outside the gene matches: 6. The length of the CDR3 is 15 residues. The CDR3 spells CASSSRASGSNEQFF. DNA of the CDR3: TGTGCCAGCAGCTCCCGGGCTAGCGGGAGCAATGAGCAGTTCTTC.

The rearrangement uses TRBV30 and TRBJ2-2, with a tentative D call TRBD1 (5 bases). V lost 5 bases and J 4 bases, leaving 17 bases between the germline ends. This CDR3 is built from 15 residues. Germline CDR1 GTSNPN, CDR2 SVGIG (reference sequence). The CDR3 DNA sequence: TGTGCCTGGGGCAGAACAGGAGTGAGCACCGGGGAGCTGTTTTTT. Protein sequence: CAWGRTGVSTGELFF.

This clonotype occurred many times. The rearrangement links TRBV30 to TRBJ2-7; no clear D gene. The CDR3 contains 11 residues. Trimming stripped 0 bases from V and 2 bases from J, with 2 bases between. CDR1 and CDR2 from the germline V gene are GTSNPN and SVGIG (reference sequence). The CDR3 DNA reads as TGTGCCTGGAGTGTTGCCTACGAGCAGTACTTC. It encodes CAWSVAYEQYF.

The table lists this clonotype with many counts. V is TRBV11-2 and J is TRBJ2-1; 8 bases align to TRBD2. V was clipped by 4 bases and J by 2 bases; unmatched bases: 7. This CDR3 has 16 amino acids. From germline, CDR1 is SGHAT and CDR2 FQNNGV. CDR3 residues: CASSSLGSGTYNEQFF. The CDR3 bases are TGTGCCAGCAGCTCCCTTGGTAGCGGGACCTACAATGAGCAGTTCTTC.

The sample holds many counts of this clonotype. The CDR3 loop is CASSSPRDTTDTQYF. DNA for the CDR3: TGTGCCAGCAGCTCCCCCAGGGATACAACAGATACGCAGTATTTT. V gene TRBV7-3 combines with J gene TRBJ2-3, with D perhaps TRBD1 (5 bases). Germline V gene sequence: CDR1 SGHTA, CDR2 FQGTGA. V was shortened by 4 bases and J by 3 bases, with 14 bases between the two germline ends. This CDR3 region has 15 residues.

In its sample, this clonotype was seen many times. The rearrangement links TRBV4-3 to TRBJ1-3, with unresolved D. V gave up 0 bases and J gave up 4 bases, with 7 bases separating them. The germline V gene encodes CDR1 LGHNA and CDR2 YSLEER. This CDR3 has 14 residues. Written as DNA, the CDR3 is TGCGCCAGCAGCCAAGATTTCGGGGGAAACACCATATATTTT. It is translated as CASSQDFGGNTIYF.

The rearrangement links TRBV5-1 to TRBJ2-3, with 8 nucleotides matching TRBD2. The CDR3 has 15 residues. Germline CDR1 reads SGHRS; CDR2 reads YFSETQ. V shed 4 bases and J 4 bases; nucleotides not matched to a gene: 8. The CDR3 region is CASSREGFGADTQYF. DNA for the CDR3: TGCGCCAGCAGCCGGGAGGGATTTGGCGCAGATACGCAGTATTTT.

This clonotype was observed at least ten times. V and J are TRBV7-2 and TRBJ1-2; 9 bases line up with TRBD1. The CDR3 has 16 amino acids. V was clipped by 5 bases and J by 2 bases; unmatched bases: 9. Germline values: CDR1 SGHTA, CDR2 FQGNSA. CDR3 nucleotide sequence: TGTGCCAGCAGCCCAGCCGGGACAGGGTGGAACTATGGCTACACCTTC. It translates to CASSPAGTGWNYGYTF.

This clonotype was seen ten or more times. The rearrangement joins TRBV25-1 to TRBJ2-1, with TRBD2 identical over 14 bases. J lost 10 bases, V lost 6 bases, and 11 bases had no gene match. The CDR3 totals 16 residues. Germline CDR1 reads MGHDK; CDR2 reads SYGVNS. CDR3 amino acids: CASRPGTSGRGREQFF. CDR3 sequence (DNA): TGTGCCAGCAGGCCCGGGACTAGCGGGAGAGGTCGGGAGCAGTTCTTC.

This clonotype has a count of ten or more. The chain couples TRBV10-2 to TRBJ2-3; D gene unclear. V was cut by 3 bases and J by 0 bases, with 10 bases left in between. CDR3 length: 15 residues. Looked up from germline, CDR1 is WSHSY and CDR2 is SAAADI. CDR3 sequence reads: CASSEGRLSTDTQYF. CDR3 DNA: TGCGCCAGCAGTGAAGGTCGCCTTAGCACAGATACGCAGTATTTT.

The gene calls are TRBV24-1 and TRBJ2-1; 7 bases agree with TRBD2. Germline V lookup: CDR1 KGHDR, CDR2 SFDVKD. V lost 3 bases to trimming and J lost 9 bases; unmatched junction nucleotides: 13. CDR3 size: 16 residues. CDR3 coding DNA: TGTGCCACCAGTGATCCTAATGGGGGAGGGTGGGGTGAGCAGTTCTTC. It codes for CATSDPNGGGWGEQFF.

This clonotype was observed a handful of times. The chain is built from TRBV6-1 and TRBJ2-7; 7 bases map to TRBD2. Unmatched junction bases numbered 5, after V lost 3 bases and J lost 6 bases. This CDR3 has 13 residues. Germline CDR1 and CDR2: MNHNS and SASEGT. CDR3 coding DNA: TGTGCCAGCAGTGACTGGCGGGAGTTCGAGCAGTACTTC. It yields the protein CASSDWREFEQYF.

For this clonotype: Mismatch with germline at one junction end may stem from a read error. This CDR3 is CSARPGTAQGTQYF. DNA of the CDR3: TGCAGTGCTAGGCCCGGGACTGCACAAGGGACCCAGTACTTC. This chain uses TRBV20-1 with TRBJ2-5; maybe TRBD2 (6 bases). This CDR3 spans 14 amino acids. CDR1 and CDR2 from the germline V gene are DFQATT and SNEGSKA (reference sequence).

This clonotype was observed at least ten times. The CDR3 region is CSACHGSYEQYF. The CDR3 nucleotides are TGCAGCGCCTGTCATGGGTCCTACGAGCAGTACTTC. The rearrangement links TRBV29-1 to TRBJ2-7, with D unclear. The V gene's germline CDR1 is SQVTM and CDR2 ANQGSEA. This CDR3 contains 12 residues. Trimming removed 7 bases from V and 1 base from J, with 11 bases in between.

The sample holds many counts of this clonotype. The chain joins TRBV7-2 to TRBJ2-5; D not certain. Germline V CDR1 and CDR2: SGHTA, FQGNSA. Trimming cost V 8 bases and J 2 bases, with 12 bases left between them. The CDR3 consists of 13 residues. CDR3 in amino acids: CASSRTLQETQYF. The DNA of the CDR3 is TGTGCCAGCTCCCGAACGTTGCAAGAGACCCAGTACTTC.

This clonotype has a count of ten or more. The J gene is TRBJ2-4, the V gene TRBV7-9, with a tentative D call TRBD1 (6 bases). V lost 3 bases and J lost 1, with 13 bases in between. Germline V gene lookup returns CDR1 SEHNR and CDR2 FQNEAQ (reference sequence). The CDR3 contains 16 residues. CDR3 region: CASSFSGQGAKNIQYF. CDR3 DNA: TGTGCCAGCAGCTTTTCCGGGCAGGGGGCCAAAAACATTCAGTACTTC.

This clonotype was detected a few times. The V call is TRBV11-2, the J call TRBJ2-3; D is uncertain. The V end lost 3 bases, the J end lost 8 bases, and 12 bases lay between the germline ends. The germline CDR1 and CDR2 sequences are SGHAT and FQNNGV. The CDR3 contains 13 residues. The CDR3 here is CASSFESSGTQYF. The CDR3 DNA reads as TGTGCCAGCAGCTTCGAATCTAGTGGTACGCAGTATTTT.

A few counts support this clonotype. The rearrangement links TRBV6-7 to TRBJ2-7; tentative D call: TRBD2 (6 bases). TRBV6-7 is known as an ORF, though its function is uncertain. V shed 9 bases and J shed 3 bases, with 12 bases lying between them. This CDR3 comprises 12 residues. The CDR3 region has the DNA TGTGCCAGGGGGACTTCTAACTACGAGCAGTACTTC. Its protein is CARGTSNYEQYF.

The chain couples TRBV6-2 or TRBV6-3 to TRBJ2-3; the D is unclear. Trimming took 5 bases from V and 4 from J, leaving 10 bases between them. This CDR3 is built from 13 residues. Germline V lookup: CDR1 MNHEY, CDR2 SVGEGT. CDR3 sequence (DNA): TGTGCCAGCAGTCAGTTCAGCCCAGATACGCAGTATTTT. Protein product: CASSQFSPDTQYF.

This clonotype was detected ten times or more. The CDR3 DNA is TGCAGTGCTAATCGGGAGTTTAGCACAGATACGCAGTATTTT. Translating gives CSANREFSTDTQYF. The chain has TRBV20-1 and TRBJ2-3; D is perhaps TRBD2 (6 bases). The CDR3 contains 14 residues. V lost 4 bases and J lost 0, with 11 bases in between. Per germline, CDR1 DFQATT and CDR2 SNEGSKA (reference sequence).

This clonotype was detected many times. The gene calls are TRBV18 and TRBJ1-1; no clear D. This CDR3 spans 15 amino acids. The germline V and J ends were trimmed by 3 bases and 1 base, with 12 bases remaining between them. Germline CDR1 KGHSH, CDR2 LQKENI. For the CDR3, the DNA is TGTGCCAGCTCACCGGTAACAGAGCAGAACACTGAAGCTTTCTTT. It is translated as CASSPVTEQNTEAFF.

This chain uses TRBV5-4 with TRBJ2-3; TRBD2 is a possible D gene (6 bases). Germline-derived CDR1 and CDR2 are SGHNT and YYREEE (reference sequence). The CDR3 has 15 amino acids. The V end was cut by 4 bases, the J end by 3 bases, with 15 bases between. The CDR3 region is CASSPASASTDTQYF. For the CDR3, the DNA is TGTGCCAGCAGCCCTGCTAGCGCATCTACAGATACGCAGTATTTT.

This chain joins TRBV7-9 and TRBJ2-1; no clear D gene. V lost 6 bases, J lost 0 bases, and 9 bases lay in between. The CDR3 is made up of 14 amino acids. CDR1 SEHNR and CDR2 FQNEAQ come from the germline V gene (reference sequence). The CDR3 nucleotides read TGTGCCAGCAGTTCTCTAGGCTCCTACAATGAGCAGTTCTTC. It is translated as CASSSLGSYNEQFF. The complete variable domain, with remaining parts taken from reference TRBV7-9 and TRBJ2-1, reads DTGVSQNPRHKITKRGQNVTFRCDPISEHNRLYWYRQTLGQGPEFLTYFQNEAQLEKSRLLSDRFSAERPKGSFSTLEIQRTEQGDSAMYLCASSSLGSYNEQFFGPGTRLTVL.

The rearrangement uses TRBV5-6 and TRBJ2-4, with 8 bases aligning to TRBD1. Germline lookup yields CDR1 SGHDT and CDR2 YYEEEE. V lost 4 bases, J lost 9 bases, and 3 bases stayed unmatched. The CDR3 is 12 residues long. CDR3 in amino acids: CASSVTGVIQYF. In DNA form, the CDR3 reads TGTGCCAGCAGCGTGACAGGGGTCATTCAGTACTTC.

The chain joins TRBV6-2 or TRBV6-3 to TRBJ2-1; D is unclear. CDR1 MNHEY and CDR2 SVGEGT come from the germline V gene. This CDR3 is 14 amino acids long. V was cut by 7 bases and J by 0 bases, with 10 bases left in between. The CDR3 DNA sequence: TGTGCCAGCAAACTGTTCAGCTCCTACAATGAGCAGTTCTTC. Translated, it gives CASKLFSSYNEQFF.

This clonotype occurred a few times. The chain is built from TRBV7-3 and TRBJ2-1; TRBD1 or TRBD2 may be the D gene (6 bases each). This CDR3 has 15 amino acids. V was clipped by 4 bases and J by 2 bases, with 12 bases between them. CDR1 and CDR2 from the germline V gene are SGHTA and FQGTGA. The CDR3 loop is CASSSTRGPYNEQFF. The CDR3, as DNA: TGTGCCAGCAGCTCCACCCGGGGGCCCTACAATGAGCAGTTCTTC.

The chain uses TRBV20-1 and TRBJ2-1; 12 bases align to TRBD1. CDR3 length equals 13 residues. The junction had 6 bases not matched to a gene; V was cut back by 6 bases and J by 9 bases. The germline V gene has CDR1 DFQATT and CDR2 SNEGSKA (reference sequence). The CDR3 DNA sequence: TGCAGTGCCGACGGGACAGGGGGCTTTGAGCAGTTCTTC. Translation: CSADGTGGFEQFF.

CDR3 amino acids: CASTSPSGNEQYF. The CDR3 DNA follows: TGTGCCAGCACCTCTCCCTCCGGGAACGAGCAGTACTTC. J is TRBJ2-7 and V is TRBV13, with a tentative D call TRBD2 (5 bases). Germline CDR1 is PRHDT and CDR2 is FYEKMQ (reference sequence). V lost 7 bases and J lost 5, with 15 bases in between. The CDR3 consists of 13 residues.